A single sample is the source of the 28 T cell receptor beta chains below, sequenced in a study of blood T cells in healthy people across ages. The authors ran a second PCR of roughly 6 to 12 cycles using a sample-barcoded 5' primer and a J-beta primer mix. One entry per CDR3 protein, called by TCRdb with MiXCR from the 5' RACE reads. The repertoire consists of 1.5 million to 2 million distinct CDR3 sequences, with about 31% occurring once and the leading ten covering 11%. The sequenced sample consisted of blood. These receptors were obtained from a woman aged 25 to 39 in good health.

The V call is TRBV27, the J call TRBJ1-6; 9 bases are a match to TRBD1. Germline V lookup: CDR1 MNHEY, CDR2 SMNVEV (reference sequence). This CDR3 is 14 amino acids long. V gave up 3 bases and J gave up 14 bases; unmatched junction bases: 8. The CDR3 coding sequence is TGTGCCAGCAGTTTGGGGACAGGGTCTATATCCCTCCACTTT. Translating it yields CASSLGTGSISLHF.

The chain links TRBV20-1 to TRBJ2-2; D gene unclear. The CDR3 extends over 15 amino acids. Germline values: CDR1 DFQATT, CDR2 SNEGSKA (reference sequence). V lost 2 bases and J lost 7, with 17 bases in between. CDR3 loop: CSARSQEKSIGELFF. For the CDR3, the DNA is TGCAGTGCTAGATCGCAGGAGAAGAGCATCGGGGAGCTGTTTTTT.

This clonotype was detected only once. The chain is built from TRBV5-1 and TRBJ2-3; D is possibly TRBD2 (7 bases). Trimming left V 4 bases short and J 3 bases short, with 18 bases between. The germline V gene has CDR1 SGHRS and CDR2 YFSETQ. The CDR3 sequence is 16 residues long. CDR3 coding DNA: TGCGCCAGCAGCCCGCGGGGGCTCAAAACAACAGATACGCAGTATTTT. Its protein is CASSPRGLKTTDTQYF.

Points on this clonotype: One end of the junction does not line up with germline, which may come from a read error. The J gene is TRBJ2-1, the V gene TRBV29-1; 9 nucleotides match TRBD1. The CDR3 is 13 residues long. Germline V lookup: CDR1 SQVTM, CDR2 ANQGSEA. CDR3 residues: CSVQDRGYNERFF. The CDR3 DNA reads TGCAGCGTTCAGGACAGGGGCTACAATGAGCGGTTCTTC.

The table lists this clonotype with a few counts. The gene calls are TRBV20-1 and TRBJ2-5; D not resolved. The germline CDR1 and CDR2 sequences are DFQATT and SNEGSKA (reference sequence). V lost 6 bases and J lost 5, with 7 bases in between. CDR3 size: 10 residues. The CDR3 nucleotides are TGCAGTGCGGCCTTCGAGACCCAGTACTTC. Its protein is CSAAFETQYF.

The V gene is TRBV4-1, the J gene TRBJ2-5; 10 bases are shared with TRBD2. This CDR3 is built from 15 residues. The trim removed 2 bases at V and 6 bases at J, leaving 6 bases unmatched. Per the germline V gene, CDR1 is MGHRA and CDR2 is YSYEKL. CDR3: CASSQPTSGKKTQYF. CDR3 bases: TGCGCCAGCAGCCAACCTACTAGCGGGAAAAAGACCCAGTACTTC.

The CDR3 reads CAIRAGTSSEQFF. The CDR3 DNA reads as TGTGCCATCAGGGCCGGGACTAGCAGTGAGCAGTTCTTC. The chain couples TRBV10-3 to TRBJ2-1; 9 bases agree with TRBD2. V lost 6 bases and J lost 9; bases outside the gene matches: 6. CDR1 is ENHRY and CDR2 is SYGVKD in the germline V gene. CDR3 length: 13 amino acids.

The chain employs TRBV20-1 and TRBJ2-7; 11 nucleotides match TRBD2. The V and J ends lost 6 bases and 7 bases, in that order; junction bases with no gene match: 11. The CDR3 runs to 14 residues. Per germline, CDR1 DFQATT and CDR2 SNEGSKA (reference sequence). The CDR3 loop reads CSALLLAGVQEQYF. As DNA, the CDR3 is TGCAGTGCCCTTCTACTAGCGGGAGTGCAAGAGCAGTACTTC.

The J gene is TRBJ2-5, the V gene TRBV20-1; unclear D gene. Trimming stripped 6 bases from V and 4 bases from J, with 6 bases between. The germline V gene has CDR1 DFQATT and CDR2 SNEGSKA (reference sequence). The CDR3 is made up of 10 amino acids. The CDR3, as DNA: TGCAGTGCGGTAGTAGAGACCCAGTACTTC. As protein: CSAVVETQYF.

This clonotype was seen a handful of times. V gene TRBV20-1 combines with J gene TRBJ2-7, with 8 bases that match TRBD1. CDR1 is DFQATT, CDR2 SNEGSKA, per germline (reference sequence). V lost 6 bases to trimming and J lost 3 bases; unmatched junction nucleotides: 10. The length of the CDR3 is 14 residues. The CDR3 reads CSARGQVMGYEQYF. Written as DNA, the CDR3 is TGCAGTGCGCGGGGACAGGTTATGGGCTACGAGCAGTACTTC.

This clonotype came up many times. The CDR3 loop reads CASSLLRGLNEQFF. In DNA, the CDR3 is TGCGCCAGCAGCCTCCTGAGGGGGCTTAATGAGCAGTTCTTC. The V and J genes are TRBV5-1 and TRBJ2-1, with 7 nucleotides matching TRBD1. V shed 4 bases, J shed 7 bases, and the junction held 8 bases outside the gene matches. The CDR3 loop spans 14 amino acids. Germline V lookup: CDR1 SGHRS, CDR2 YFSETQ.

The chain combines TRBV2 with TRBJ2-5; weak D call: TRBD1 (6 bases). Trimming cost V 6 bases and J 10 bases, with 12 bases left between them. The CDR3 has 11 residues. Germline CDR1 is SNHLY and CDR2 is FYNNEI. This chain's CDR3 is CASSRLQGQYF. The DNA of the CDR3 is TGTGCCAGCAGCCGTCTACAGGGCCAGTACTTC.

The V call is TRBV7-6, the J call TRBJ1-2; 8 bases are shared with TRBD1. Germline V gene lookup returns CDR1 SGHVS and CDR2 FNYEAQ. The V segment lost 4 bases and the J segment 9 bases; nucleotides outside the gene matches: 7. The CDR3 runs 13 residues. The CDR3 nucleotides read TGTGCCAGCAGCTGGGACAGGTTCAATCGCTACACCTTC. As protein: CASSWDRFNRYTF.

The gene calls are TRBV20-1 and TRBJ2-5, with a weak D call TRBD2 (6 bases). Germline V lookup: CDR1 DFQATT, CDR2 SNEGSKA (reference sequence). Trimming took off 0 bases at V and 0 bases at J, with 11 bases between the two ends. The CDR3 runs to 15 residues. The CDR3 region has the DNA TGCAGTGCTAGAGATCAGCGGGCCAACCAAGAGACCCAGTACTTC. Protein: CSARDQRANQETQYF.

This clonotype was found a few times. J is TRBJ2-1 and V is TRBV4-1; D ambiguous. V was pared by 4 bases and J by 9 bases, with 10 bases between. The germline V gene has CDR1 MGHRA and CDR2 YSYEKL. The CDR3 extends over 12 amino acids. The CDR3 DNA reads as TGCGCCAGCAGCCCTCCTAATTTTGAGCAGTTCTTC. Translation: CASSPPNFEQFF.

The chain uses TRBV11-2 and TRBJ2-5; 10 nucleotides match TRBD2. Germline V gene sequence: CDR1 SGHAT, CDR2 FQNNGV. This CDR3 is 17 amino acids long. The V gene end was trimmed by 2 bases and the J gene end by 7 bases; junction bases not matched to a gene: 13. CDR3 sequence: CASSLLASGSSLGTQYF. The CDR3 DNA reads TGTGCCAGCAGCTTACTGGCTAGCGGGAGTTCCTTAGGGACCCAGTACTTC.

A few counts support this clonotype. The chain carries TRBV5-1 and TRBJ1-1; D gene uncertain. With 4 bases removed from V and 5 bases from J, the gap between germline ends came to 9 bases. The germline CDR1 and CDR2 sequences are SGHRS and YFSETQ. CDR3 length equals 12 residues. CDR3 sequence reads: CASSPGRTEAFF. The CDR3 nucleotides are TGCGCCAGCAGCCCCGGGAGGACTGAAGCTTTCTTT.

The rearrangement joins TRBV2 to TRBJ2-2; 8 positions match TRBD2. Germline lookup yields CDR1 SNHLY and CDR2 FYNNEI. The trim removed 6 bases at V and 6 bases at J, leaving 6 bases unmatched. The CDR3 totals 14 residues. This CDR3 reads CASRNGGASGELFF. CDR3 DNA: TGTGCCAGCAGGAACGGGGGGGCTTCCGGGGAGCTGTTTTTT.

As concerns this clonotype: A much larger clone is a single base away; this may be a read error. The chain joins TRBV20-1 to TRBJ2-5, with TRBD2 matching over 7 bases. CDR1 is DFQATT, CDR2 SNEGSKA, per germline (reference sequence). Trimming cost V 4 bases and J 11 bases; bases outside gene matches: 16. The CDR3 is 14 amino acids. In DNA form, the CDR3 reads TGCAGTGCTACCTTTGGCGGGGGACCCCCCGGGCAGTACTTC. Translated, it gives CSATFGGGPPGQYF.

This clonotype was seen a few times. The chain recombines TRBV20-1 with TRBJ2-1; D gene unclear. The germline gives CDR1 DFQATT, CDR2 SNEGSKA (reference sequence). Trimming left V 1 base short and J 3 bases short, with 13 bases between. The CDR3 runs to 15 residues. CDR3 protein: CSARVPETVYNEQFF. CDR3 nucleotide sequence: TGCAGTGCTAGAGTGCCGGAAACCGTCTACAATGAGCAGTTCTTC.

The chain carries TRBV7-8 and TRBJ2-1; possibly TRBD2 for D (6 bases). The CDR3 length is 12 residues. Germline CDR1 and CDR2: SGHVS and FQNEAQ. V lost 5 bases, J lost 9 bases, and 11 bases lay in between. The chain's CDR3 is CASSRGRGEQFF. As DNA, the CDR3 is TGTGCCAGCAGCCGAGGGCGGGGTGAGCAGTTCTTC.

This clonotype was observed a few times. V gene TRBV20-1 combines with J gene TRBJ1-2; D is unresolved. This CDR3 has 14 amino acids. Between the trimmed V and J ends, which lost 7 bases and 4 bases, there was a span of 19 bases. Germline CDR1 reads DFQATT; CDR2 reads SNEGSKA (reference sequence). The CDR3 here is CSGSPSEGPYGYTF. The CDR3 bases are TGCAGTGGGAGCCCCTCTGAAGGGCCCTATGGCTACACCTTC.

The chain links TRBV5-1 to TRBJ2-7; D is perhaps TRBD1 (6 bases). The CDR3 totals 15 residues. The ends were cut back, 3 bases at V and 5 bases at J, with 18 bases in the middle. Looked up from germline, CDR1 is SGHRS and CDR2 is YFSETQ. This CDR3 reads CASSSLQGYRNEQYF. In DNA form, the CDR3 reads TGCGCCAGCAGCTCCCTACAGGGATATAGGAACGAGCAGTACTTC.

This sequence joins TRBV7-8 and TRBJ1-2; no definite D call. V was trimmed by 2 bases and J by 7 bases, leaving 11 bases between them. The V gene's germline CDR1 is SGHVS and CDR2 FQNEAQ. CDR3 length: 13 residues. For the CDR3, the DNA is TGTGCCAGCAGCTTACGGACGGAGCTTGGCTACACCTTC. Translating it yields CASSLRTELGYTF.

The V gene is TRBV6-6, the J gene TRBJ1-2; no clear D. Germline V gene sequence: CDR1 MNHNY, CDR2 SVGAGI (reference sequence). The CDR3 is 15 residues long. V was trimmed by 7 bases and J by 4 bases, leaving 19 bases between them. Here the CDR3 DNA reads TGTGCCAGCACCTCACAAGGATCCTCCGGCTATGGCTACACCTTC. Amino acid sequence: CASTSQGSSGYGYTF.

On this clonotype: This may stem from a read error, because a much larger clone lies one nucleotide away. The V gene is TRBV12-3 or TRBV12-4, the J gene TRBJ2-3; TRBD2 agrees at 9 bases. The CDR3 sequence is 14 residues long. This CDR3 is CASSQGLARDAQYF. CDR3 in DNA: TGTGCCAGCAGTCAGGGACTAGCAAGAGATGCGCAGTATTTT.

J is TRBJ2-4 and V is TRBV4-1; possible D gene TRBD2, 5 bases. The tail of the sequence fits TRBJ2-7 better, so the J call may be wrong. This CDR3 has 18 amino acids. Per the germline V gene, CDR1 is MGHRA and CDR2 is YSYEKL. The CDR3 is CASSQSLSRDGVPYEQYF. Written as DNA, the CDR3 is TGCGCCAGCAGCCAATCTCTGAGCCGGGATGGGGTCCCCTACGAGCAGTACTTC.

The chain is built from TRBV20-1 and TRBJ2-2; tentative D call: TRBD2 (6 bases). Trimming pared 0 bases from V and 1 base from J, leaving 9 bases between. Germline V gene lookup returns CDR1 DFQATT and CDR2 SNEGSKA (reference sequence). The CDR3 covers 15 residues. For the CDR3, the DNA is TGCAGTGCTAGAGATTCCGGGAGGAACACCGGGGAGCTGTTTTTT. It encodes CSARDSGRNTGELFF.